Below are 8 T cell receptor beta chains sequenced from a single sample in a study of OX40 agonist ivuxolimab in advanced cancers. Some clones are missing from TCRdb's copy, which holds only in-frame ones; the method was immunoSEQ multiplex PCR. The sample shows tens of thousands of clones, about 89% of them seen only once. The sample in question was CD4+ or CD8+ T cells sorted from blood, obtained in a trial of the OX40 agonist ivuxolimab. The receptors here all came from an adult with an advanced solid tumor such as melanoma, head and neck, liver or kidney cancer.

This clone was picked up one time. As DNA, the CDR3 is TGTGCCTGGGGGGACAGGAACAATCAGCCCCAGCATTTT. Its translation: CAWGDRNNQPQHF. The chain recombines TRBV30 with TRBJ1-5, with TRBD1 matching 8 bases. V shed 5 bases, J shed 3 bases, and the junction held 3 bases outside the gene matches. The CDR3 has 13 amino acids. Germline V gene lookup returns CDR1 GTSNPN and CDR2 SVGIG (reference sequence).

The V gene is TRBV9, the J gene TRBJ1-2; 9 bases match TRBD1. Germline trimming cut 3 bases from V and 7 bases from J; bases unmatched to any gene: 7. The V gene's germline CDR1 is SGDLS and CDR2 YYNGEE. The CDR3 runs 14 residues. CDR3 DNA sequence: TGTGCCAGCAGCGACGACAGGGGGGGCGGTGGCTACACCTTC. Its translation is CASSDDRGGGGYTF.

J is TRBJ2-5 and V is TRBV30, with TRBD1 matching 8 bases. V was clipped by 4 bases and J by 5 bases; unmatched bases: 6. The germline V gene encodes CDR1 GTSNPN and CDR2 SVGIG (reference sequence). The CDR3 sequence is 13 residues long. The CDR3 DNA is TGTGCCTGGACGCGGGCAGGGGGCGAGACCCAGTACTTC. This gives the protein CAWTRAGGETQYF.

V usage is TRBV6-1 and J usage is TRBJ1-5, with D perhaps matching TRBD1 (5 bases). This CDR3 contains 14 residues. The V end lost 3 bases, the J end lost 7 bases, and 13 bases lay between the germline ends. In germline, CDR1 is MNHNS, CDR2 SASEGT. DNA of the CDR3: TGTGCCAGCAGTGATTCCGGGGGTGGCCAGCCCCAGCATTTT. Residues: CASSDSGGGQPQHF.

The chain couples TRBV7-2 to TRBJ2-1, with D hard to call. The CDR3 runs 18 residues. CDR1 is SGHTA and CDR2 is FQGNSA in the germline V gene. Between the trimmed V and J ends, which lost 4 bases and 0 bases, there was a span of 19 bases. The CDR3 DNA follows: TGTGCCAGCAGCTCCCGCTGGTTCGGCAGTAGCTCCTACAATGAGCAGTTCTTC. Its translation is CASSSRWFGSSSYNEQFF.

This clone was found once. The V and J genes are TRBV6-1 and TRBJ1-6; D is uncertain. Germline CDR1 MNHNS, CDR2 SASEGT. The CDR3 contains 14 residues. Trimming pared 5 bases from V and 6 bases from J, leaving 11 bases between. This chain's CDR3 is CASSSDTINSPLHF. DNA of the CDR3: TGTGCCAGCAGTTCCGACACTATTAATTCACCCCTCCACTTT.

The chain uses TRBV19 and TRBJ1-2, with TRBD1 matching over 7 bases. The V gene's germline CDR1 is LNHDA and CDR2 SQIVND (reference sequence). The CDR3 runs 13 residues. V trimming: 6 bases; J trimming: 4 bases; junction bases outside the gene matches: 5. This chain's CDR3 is CASSPTGIYGYTF. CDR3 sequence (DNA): TGTGCCAGTAGCCCGACAGGGATCTATGGCTACACCTTC.

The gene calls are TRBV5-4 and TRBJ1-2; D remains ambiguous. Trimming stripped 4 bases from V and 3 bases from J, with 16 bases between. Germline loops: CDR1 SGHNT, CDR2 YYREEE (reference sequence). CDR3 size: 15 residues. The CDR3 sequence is CASSPGAFGDYGYTF. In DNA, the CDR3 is TGTGCCAGCAGCCCCGGCGCTTTTGGGGACTATGGCTACACCTTC.